This T cell receptor beta chain emerged from a study of cytomegalovirus exposure and HLA in healthy donors. The germline gives CDR1 SGDLS, CDR2 YYNGEE. This CDR3 has 16 residues. The V gene end was trimmed by 1 base and the J gene end by 0 bases; junction bases not matched to a gene: 3. This PCR relied on a set of 60 Vbeta primers and 13 Jbeta primers. Assay used: immunoSEQ multiplex PCR; TCRdb lists only in-frame clones, some missing. This sample has about 120,000 clones; approximately 80% occur once, and the top ten carry over 1.2%. The chain uses TRBV9 and TRBJ1-3; 8 bases match TRBD1. Sequenced sample: PBMCs. This receptor was identified in a female donor in good health and CMV-seronegative. CDR3 bases: TGTGCCAGCAGCGTATCAGGGGGCGACTCTGGAAACACCATATATTTT. Its translation is CASSVSGGDSGNTIYF.